This T cell receptor (beta chain) derives from a study of blood T cell repertoires in COVID-19. Study information: T cells, B-cell-depleted T cells, or PBMCs provided the cDNA or gDNA that served as material.

The CDR3 sequence is 14 residues long. The germline V gene has CDR1 KGHSH and CDR2 LQKENI. V was pared by 2 bases and J by 5 bases, with 0 bases of the junction left unmatched. This clone appeared a single time. Original analysis: Estimation of nucleated cell counts relied on the amplification of reference gene primers. The assay was immunoSEQ multiplex PCR, and TCRdb's table has in-frame clones only and misses some. The DNA gave D and trimming, while V, J and clone size come from that table. The table shows 200,000 to 250,000 clones, with about 91% occurring only once. The gene calls are TRBV18 and TRBJ1-5; 10 positions match TRBD1. The receptor was isolated from a young woman with COVID-19, enrolled during active disease. The specimen was peripheral blood. The CDR3 DNA sequence: TGTGCCAGCTCACCAGGGACAGGGGATCAGCCCCAGCATTTT. Translating gives CASSPGTGDQPQHF.